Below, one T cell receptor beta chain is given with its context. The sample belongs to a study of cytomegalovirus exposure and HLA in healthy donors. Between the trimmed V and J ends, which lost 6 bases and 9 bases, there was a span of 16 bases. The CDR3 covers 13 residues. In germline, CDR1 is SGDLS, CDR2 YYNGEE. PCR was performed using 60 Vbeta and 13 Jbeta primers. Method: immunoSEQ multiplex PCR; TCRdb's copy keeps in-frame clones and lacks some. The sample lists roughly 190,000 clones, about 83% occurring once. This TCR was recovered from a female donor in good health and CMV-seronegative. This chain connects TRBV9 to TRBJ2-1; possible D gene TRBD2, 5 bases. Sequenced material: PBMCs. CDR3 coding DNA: TGTGCCAGCACCCCAGCGGTGGGGAGTGAGCAGTTCTTC. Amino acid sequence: CASTPAVGSEQFF.